The next 14 T cell receptor beta chains were all read from a single sample in a study of technical replicates of blood from a few donors (dated by TCRdb to 2016 to 2017). Receptors were amplified or captured by the immunoSEQ multiplex PCR assay. The immuneACCESS repertoire file appears here via TCRdb, limited to in-frame rearrangements. These files lack a portion of the clones; in checked studies, under half of the deficit traces to unresolved V genes, and the cause of the others is not known. The sample table records approximately 95,000 clones; approximately 96% of these occur just once. The ten largest clonotypes hold 0.34% of the sample. The sample was T cells isolated from PBMCs. These receptors all come from a human donor in good health.

The chain links TRBV19 to TRBJ1-5, with D perhaps TRBD1 (5 bases). This CDR3 comprises 14 residues. Germline V CDR1 and CDR2: LNHDA, SQIVND (reference sequence). The ends were cut back, 9 bases at V and 3 bases at J, with 15 bases in the middle. The CDR3 bases are TGTGCCAGCCGCAGGGTGGCCCCCAATCAGCCCCAGCATTTT. It translates to CASRRVAPNQPQHF.

The rearrangement uses TRBV7-8 and TRBJ1-3; TRBD1 might be the D (6 bases). This CDR3 is 17 amino acids long. The germline V gene has CDR1 SGHVS and CDR2 FQNEAQ. With 3 bases removed from V and 0 bases from J, the gap between germline ends came to 15 bases. DNA for the CDR3: TGTGCCAGCAGCTTCGACAGGCTGGCTTTCTCTGGAAACACCATATATTTT. It is translated as CASSFDRLAFSGNTIYF.

V is TRBV27 and J is TRBJ1-4; TRBD1 aligns across 7 bases. Germline lookup yields CDR1 MNHEY and CDR2 SMNVEV (reference sequence). Trimming took 5 bases from V and 4 from J; bases not matched to a gene: 7. The CDR3 has 15 amino acids. CDR3 loop: CASSPTGFFNEKLFF. The CDR3, as DNA: TGTGCCAGCAGTCCGACAGGGTTCTTTAATGAAAAACTGTTTTTT.

V is TRBV5-1 and J is TRBJ1-1; no reliable D call. This CDR3 has 13 residues. The V end lost 2 bases, the J end lost 2 bases, and 7 bases lay between the germline ends. Germline V gene data show CDR1 as SGHRS and CDR2 as YFSETQ. CDR3: CASSFERNTEAFF. The DNA of the CDR3 is TGCGCCAGCAGCTTTGAGAGAAACACTGAAGCTTTCTTT.

This clone was seen only once. This chain joins TRBV19 and TRBJ1-1; possible D gene TRBD1, 6 bases. V lost 0 bases to trimming and J lost 5 bases, with 22 bases between them. Germline CDR1 and CDR2: LNHDA and SQIVND (reference sequence). This CDR3 spans 18 amino acids. The CDR3 nucleotides read TGTGCCAGTAGTATAGATAGCCCTCGGGGGGGGCTAGGGACTGAAGCTTTCTTT. Its translation is CASSIDSPRGGLGTEAFF.

The DNA of the CDR3 is TGTGCCAGCACCGTATCGGGGGGTTTGGGCAATGAGCAGTTCTTC. Translating it yields CASTVSGGLGNEQFF. V is TRBV6-5 and J is TRBJ2-1, with 7 bases lining up with TRBD2. V lost 7 bases and J lost 6; bases outside the gene matches: 12. Germline V lookup: CDR1 MNHEY, CDR2 SVGAGI. The CDR3 is 15 amino acids.

A single count supports this clone. V and J are TRBV5-6 and TRBJ2-2; TRBD2 matches 14 bases. There are 16 residues in the CDR3. J gave up 7 bases and V 4 bases, and 6 bases lay outside the gene matches. Germline CDR1 reads SGHDT; CDR2 reads YYEEEE. CDR3 DNA sequence: TGTGCCAGCAGCCACAAGGGACTAGCGGGAGTCGGGGAGCTGTTTTTT. It encodes CASSHKGLAGVGELFF.

CDR3 amino acids: CASSGRDRGSYEQYF. CDR3 sequence (DNA): TGTGCCAGCAGCGGCCGGGACAGGGGCTCCTACGAGCAGTACTTC. The rearrangement joins TRBV7-8 to TRBJ2-7, with 10 nucleotides matching TRBD1. With 5 bases clipped from V and 0 bases from J, the junction kept 4 bases outside the gene matches. Per the germline V gene, CDR1 is SGHVS and CDR2 is FQNEAQ. This CDR3 has 15 amino acids.

The chain has TRBV7-9 and TRBJ1-1; 10 nucleotides align to TRBD1. The trim removed 6 bases at V and 7 bases at J, leaving 8 bases unmatched. The CDR3 runs 14 residues. CDR1 and CDR2 from the germline V gene are SEHNR and FQNEAQ (reference sequence). In nucleotides, the CDR3 is TGTGCCAGCAGGCCACCCGGGACAGGGGTTGAAGCTTTCTTT. Protein: CASRPPGTGVEAFF.

The chain combines TRBV19 with TRBJ2-3; 9 positions agree with TRBD1. The CDR3 totals 17 residues. Germline values: CDR1 LNHDA, CDR2 SQIVND (reference sequence). The junction had 13 bases not matched to a gene; V was cut back by 5 bases and J by 4 bases. The CDR3 sequence is CASSALGQGKLSDTQYF. CDR3 sequence (DNA): TGTGCCAGTAGTGCCCTCGGACAGGGGAAATTGTCAGATACGCAGTATTTT.

The chain is built from TRBV30 and TRBJ1-2, with D possibly matching TRBD1 (5 bases). CDR1 and CDR2 (germline): GTSNPN, SVGIG (reference sequence). Trimming removed 0 bases at V and 6 bases at J, with 14 bases between. The CDR3 sequence is 14 residues long. The chain's CDR3 is CAWSVGGQGDGYTF. CDR3 nucleotides: TGTGCCTGGAGTGTGGGAGGGCAGGGAGATGGCTACACCTTC.

The chain is built from TRBV7-2 and TRBJ2-7, with 7 bases lining up with TRBD2. The ends lost 4 bases at V and 1 base at J; junction bases unmatched: 4. This CDR3 is built from 14 residues. Germline-derived CDR1 and CDR2 are SGHTA and FQGNSA. CDR3: CASSSGRESYEQYF. For the CDR3, the DNA is TGTGCCAGCAGCTCTGGGCGGGAGTCCTACGAGCAGTACTTC.

The V call is TRBV9, the J call TRBJ1-2, with 7 bases matching TRBD1. The CDR3 runs to 17 residues. Germline loops: CDR1 SGDLS, CDR2 YYNGEE. The J segment lost 3 bases and the V segment lost 3 bases, leaving 14 bases of the junction unmatched. CDR3 region: CASSDNLFGQADYGYTF. The CDR3 nucleotides are TGTGCCAGCAGCGACAATTTGTTCGGACAGGCGGACTATGGCTACACCTTC.

The V call is TRBV7-6, the J call TRBJ2-5, with 12 bases lining up with TRBD2. Germline CDR1 is SGHVS and CDR2 is FNYEAQ. V lost 5 bases to trimming and J lost 3 bases; unmatched junction nucleotides: 13. The CDR3 spans 18 residues. CDR3 bases: TGTGCCAGCAGCCCCTTCCTAGCGGGAGGGCCGAGGGAAGAGACCCAGTACTTC. Translated, it gives CASSPFLAGGPREETQYF. Variable domain in full (rest from reference TRBV7-6 and TRBJ2-5): GAGVSQSPRYKVTKRGQDVALRCDPISGHVSLYWYRQALGQGPEFLTYFNYEAQQDKSGLPNDRFSAERPEGSISTLTIQRTEQRDSAMYRCASSPFLAGGPREETQYFGPGTRLLVL.